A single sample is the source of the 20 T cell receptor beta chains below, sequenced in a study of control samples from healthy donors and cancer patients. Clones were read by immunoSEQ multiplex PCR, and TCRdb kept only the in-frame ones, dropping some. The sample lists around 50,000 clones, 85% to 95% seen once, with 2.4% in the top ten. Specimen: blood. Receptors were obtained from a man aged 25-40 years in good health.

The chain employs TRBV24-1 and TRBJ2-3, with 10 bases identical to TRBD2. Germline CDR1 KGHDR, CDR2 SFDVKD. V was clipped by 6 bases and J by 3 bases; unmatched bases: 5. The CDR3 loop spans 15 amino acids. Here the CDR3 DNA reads TGTGCCACCAGTTTAGCGGGAGGCTTGACAGATACGCAGTATTTT. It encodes CATSLAGGLTDTQYF.

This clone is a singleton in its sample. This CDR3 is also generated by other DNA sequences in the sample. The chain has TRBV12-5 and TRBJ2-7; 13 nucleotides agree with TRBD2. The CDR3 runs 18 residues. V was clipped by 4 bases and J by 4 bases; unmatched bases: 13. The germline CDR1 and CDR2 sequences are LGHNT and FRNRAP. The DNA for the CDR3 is TGTGCTAGTGGTTCCCAAAGTACTAGCGGGAGGGCCTTATACGAGCAGTACTTC. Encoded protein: CASGSQSTSGRALYEQYF.

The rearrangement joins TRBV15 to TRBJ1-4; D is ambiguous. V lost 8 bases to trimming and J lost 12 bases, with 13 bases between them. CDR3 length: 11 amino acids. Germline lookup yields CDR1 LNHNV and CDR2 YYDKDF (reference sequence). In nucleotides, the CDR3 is TGTGCCACCTCGGACCAGGAGGAACTGTTTTTT. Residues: CATSDQEELFF.

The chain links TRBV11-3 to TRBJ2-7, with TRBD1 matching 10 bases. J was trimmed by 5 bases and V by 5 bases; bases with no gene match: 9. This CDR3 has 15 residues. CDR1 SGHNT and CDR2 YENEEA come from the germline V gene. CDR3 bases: TGTGCCAGCAGCCTTACCGGGACAGGGGCTCACGAGCAGTACTTC. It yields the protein CASSLTGTGAHEQYF.

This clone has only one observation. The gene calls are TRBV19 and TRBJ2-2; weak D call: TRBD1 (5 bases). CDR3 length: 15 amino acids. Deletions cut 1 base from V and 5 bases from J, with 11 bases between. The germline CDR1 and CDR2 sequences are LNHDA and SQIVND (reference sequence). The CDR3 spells CASSIVQGGTGELFF. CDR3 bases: TGTGCCAGTAGTATAGTCCAGGGTGGGACCGGGGAGCTGTTTTTT.

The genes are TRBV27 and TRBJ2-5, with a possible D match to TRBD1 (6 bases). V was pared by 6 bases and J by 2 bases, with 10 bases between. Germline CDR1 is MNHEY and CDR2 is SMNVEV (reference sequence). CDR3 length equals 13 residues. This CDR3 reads CASRLGGQETQYF. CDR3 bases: TGTGCCAGCAGACTAGGGGGACAAGAGACCCAGTACTTC.

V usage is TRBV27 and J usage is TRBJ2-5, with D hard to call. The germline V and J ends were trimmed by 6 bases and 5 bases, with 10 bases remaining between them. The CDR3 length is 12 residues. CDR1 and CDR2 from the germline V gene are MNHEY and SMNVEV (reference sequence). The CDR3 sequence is CASSRNGETQYF. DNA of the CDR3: TGTGCCAGCAGCCGTAACGGCGAGACCCAGTACTTC.

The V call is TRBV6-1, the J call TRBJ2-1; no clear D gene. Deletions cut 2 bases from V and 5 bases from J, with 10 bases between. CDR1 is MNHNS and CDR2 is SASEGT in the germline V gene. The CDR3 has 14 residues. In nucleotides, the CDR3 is TGTGCCAGCAGTGAAAATCTAGAAGACAATGAGCAGTTCTTC. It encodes CASSENLEDNEQFF.

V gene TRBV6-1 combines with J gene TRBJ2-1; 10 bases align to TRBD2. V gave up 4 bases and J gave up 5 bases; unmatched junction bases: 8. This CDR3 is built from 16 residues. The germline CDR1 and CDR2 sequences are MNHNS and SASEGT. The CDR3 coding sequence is TGTGCCAGCAGTGCTTTGTCAGCGGGAGGGAACAATGAGCAGTTCTTC. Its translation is CASSALSAGGNNEQFF.

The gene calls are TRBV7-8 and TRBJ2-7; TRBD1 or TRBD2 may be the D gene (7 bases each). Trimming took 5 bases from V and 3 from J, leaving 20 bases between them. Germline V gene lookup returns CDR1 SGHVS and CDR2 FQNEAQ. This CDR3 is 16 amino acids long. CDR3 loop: CASSPGGGTGVYEQYF. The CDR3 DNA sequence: TGTGCCAGCAGCCCAGGGGGGGGCACAGGGGTCTACGAGCAGTACTTC.

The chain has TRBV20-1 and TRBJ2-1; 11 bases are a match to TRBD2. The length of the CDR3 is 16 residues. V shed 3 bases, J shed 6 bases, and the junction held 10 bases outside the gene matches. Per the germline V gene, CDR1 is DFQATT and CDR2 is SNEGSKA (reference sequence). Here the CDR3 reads CSASGPSGRRRNEQFF. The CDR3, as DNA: TGCAGTGCTAGTGGGCCTAGCGGGAGGCGACGCAATGAGCAGTTCTTC.

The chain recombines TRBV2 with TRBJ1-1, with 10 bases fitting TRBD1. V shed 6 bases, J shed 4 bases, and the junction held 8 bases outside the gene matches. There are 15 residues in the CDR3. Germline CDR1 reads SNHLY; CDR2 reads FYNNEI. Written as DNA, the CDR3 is TGTGCCAGCAGACGGGACAGGGGAGTTGGCACTGAAGCTTTCTTT. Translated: CASRRDRGVGTEAFF.

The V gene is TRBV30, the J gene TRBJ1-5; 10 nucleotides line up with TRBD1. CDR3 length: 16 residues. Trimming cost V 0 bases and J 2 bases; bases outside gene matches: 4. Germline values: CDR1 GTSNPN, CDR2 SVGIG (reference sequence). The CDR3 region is CAWSVRDRGGNQPQHF. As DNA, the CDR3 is TGTGCCTGGAGTGTACGGGACAGGGGCGGCAATCAGCCCCAGCATTTT.

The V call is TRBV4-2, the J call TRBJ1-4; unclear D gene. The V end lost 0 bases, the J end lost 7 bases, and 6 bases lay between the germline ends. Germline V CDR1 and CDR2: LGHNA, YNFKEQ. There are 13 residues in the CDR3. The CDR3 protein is CASSQDYSEKLFF. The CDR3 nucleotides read TGTGCCAGCAGCCAAGATTATTCTGAAAAACTGTTTTTT.

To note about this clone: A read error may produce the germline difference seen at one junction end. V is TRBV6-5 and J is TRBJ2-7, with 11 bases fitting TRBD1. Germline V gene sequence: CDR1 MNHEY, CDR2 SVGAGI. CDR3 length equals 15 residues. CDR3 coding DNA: TGTGCCAGCAGTAGTCGGACAGGGGGCGGGTACGAGCAGCACTTC. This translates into CASSSRTGGGYEQHF.

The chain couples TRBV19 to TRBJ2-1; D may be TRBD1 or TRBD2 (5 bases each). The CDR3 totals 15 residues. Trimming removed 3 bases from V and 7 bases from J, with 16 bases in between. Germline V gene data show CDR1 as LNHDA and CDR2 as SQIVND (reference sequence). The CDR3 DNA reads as TGTGCCAGTAGTATTTGGCCCTCGAGGGGAAATGAGCAGTTCTTC. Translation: CASSIWPSRGNEQFF.

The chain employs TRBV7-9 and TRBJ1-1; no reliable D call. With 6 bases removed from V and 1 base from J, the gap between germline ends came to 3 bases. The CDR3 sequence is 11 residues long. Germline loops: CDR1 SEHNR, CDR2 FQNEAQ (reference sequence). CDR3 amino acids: CASRENTEAFF. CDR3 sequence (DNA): TGTGCCAGCAGGGAGAACACTGAAGCTTTCTTT.

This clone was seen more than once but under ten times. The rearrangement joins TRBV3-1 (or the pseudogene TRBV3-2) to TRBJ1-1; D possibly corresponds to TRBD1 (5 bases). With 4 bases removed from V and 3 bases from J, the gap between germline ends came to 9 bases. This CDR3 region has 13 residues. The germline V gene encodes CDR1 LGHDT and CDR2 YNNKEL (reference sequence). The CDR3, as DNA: TGTGCCAGCAGCCCAGAGGGGTACACTGAAGCTTTCTTT. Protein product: CASSPEGYTEAFF.

The CDR3 bases are TGCGCCAGCAGCTTGGGCGACATAGATGGGGATACGCAGTATTTT. Its translation: CASSLGDIDGDTQYF. V gene TRBV5-1 combines with J gene TRBJ2-3, with D uncertain. Germline loops: CDR1 SGHRS, CDR2 YFSETQ. The CDR3 runs 15 residues. V gave up 0 bases and J gave up 6 bases, with 14 bases separating them.

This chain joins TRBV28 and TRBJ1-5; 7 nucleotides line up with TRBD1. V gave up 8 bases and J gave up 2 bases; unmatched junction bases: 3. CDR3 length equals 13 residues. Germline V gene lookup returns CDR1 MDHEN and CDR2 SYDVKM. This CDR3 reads CASQGVGNQPQHF. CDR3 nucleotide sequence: TGTGCCAGCCAGGGGGTAGGCAATCAGCCCCAGCATTTT.